This T cell receptor beta chain was identified during a study of T cells in localized non-small cell lung cancer. Study observations and caveats: Only one tumor region went through sequencing, so heterogeneity may still be there. Adjacent lung tissue had a median roughly 55 of the top 100 clones found in the tumor. Longer overall survival accompanied higher blood T cell density. Maximal T cell clonality occurred in uninvolved adjacent lung, with tumor ranking below it.

Germline CDR1 and CDR2: SGDLS and YYNGEE. V was clipped by 0 bases and J by 5 bases; unmatched bases: 8. This CDR3 has 16 residues. The table came from immunoSEQ multiplex PCR; TCRdb's copy has only in-frame clones and leaves some out. This table has 50,000 to 65,000 clones, about four fifths appearing once. Details on this clone: Its antigen is not known.

The material was PBMCs, obtained before any cancer treatment. V usage is TRBV9 and J usage is TRBJ1-2, with 9 nucleotides matching TRBD1. This clonotype was sampled from a man aged 40 to 70 with stage II lung adenocarcinoma. CDR3 loop: CASSVGRGQGLYGYTF. The DNA of the CDR3 is TGTGCCAGCAGCGTAGGAAGGGGACAGGGCCTATATGGCTACACCTTC. Based on the CDR3 plus reference TRBV9 and TRBJ1-2, the full variable domain is DSGVTQTPKHLITATGQRVTLRCSPRSGDLSVYWYQQSLDQGLQFLIQYYNGEERAKGNILERFSAQQFPDLHSELNLSSLELGDSALYFCASSVGRGQGLYGYTFGSGTRLTVV.